This T cell receptor (beta chain) was sequenced during a study of blood T cell repertoires in COVID-19. As for the study in general: Acute and convalescent COVID-19 specimens originated in the United States, Italy and Spain.

The V and J ends lost 7 bases and 0 bases respectively, with 14 bases between them. The CDR3 is 15 amino acids. Germline CDR1 SGHNT, CDR2 YYREEE (reference sequence). Clones were read by immunoSEQ multiplex PCR, and TCRdb kept only the in-frame ones, dropping some. The table records some 240,000 clones, around 80% of them present only once. The sample taken for sequencing was peripheral blood. This receptor was obtained from a human donor in a cohort sampled during active COVID-19. The rearrangement uses TRBV5-4 and TRBJ2-1, with D maybe TRBD2 (5 bases). CDR3 protein: CASSGSLSSYNEQFF. CDR3 nucleotides: TGTGCCAGCTCGGGGTCACTGAGCTCCTACAATGAGCAGTTCTTC.